This T cell receptor beta chain was documented in a study of blood T cell repertoires in COVID-19. Data came from immunoSEQ multiplex PCR; TCRdb stores just in-frame clones and leaves some out. The sample lists about 150,000 clones, 86% occurring once. The sequence derives from an older woman with acute or convalescent COVID-19. The sample was peripheral blood.

The CDR3 DNA sequence: TGTGCCAGCCTCGGACACCCCAGCAATCAGCCCCAGCATTTT. Translating gives CASLGHPSNQPQHF. The chain has TRBV6-5 and TRBJ1-5, with D perhaps matching TRBD1 (5 bases). Germline V gene sequence: CDR1 MNHEY, CDR2 SVGAGI. The length of the CDR3 is 14 residues. V was clipped by 8 bases and J by 1 base, with 12 bases between them.